This TCR beta chain is from a study of blood T cells in healthy people across ages (dated by TCRdb to about 2015). Regarding the complete study: In model experiments, template switching captured roughly one uniquely barcoded TCR beta cDNA molecule for every two T cells. To avoid experimental bias, donors of different ages were spread randomly across the sequencing lanes. For two donors (one aged 18 to 30 and one aged 80 or older), the study analyzed two additional independent replicas of 1 million unique cDNA reads from the same blood draw. Donors were grouped into four age groups: young (average 16 years), middle-aged (approximately 41), aged (about 59) and long-lived (over 80). Age-related changes in TCR beta repertoire diversity were measured in the study by deep sequencing normalized with unique cDNA molecular identifiers. The research as a whole found: A strong correlation was found between observed TCR beta diversity and the percentage of naive T cells measured by flow cytometry. The CMV infection status of donors was not known, potentially confounding age-related changes in expanded clonotypes. Estimates of total diversity based on one million sequenced T cells were regarded as lower bounds and as underestimates. Observed TCR beta diversity per million T cells fell roughly linearly with age, and a significant reduction was already apparent by age roughly 40. Conclusive comparison of naive and antigen-experienced compartments was prevented by the profiling of bulk unsorted PBMCs. The long-lived group showed more naive CD4+ T cells, fewer expanded clones and increased TCR diversity than the aged group, suggesting age selection.

The donors were roughly 40 Caucasian individuals from Russia, aged roughly 6 to 100 years, who were systemically healthy. Each donor gave approximately 9.3 milliliters of peripheral blood, collected into EDTA-treated Vacutainer tubes. Ficoll-Paque density-gradient centrifugation was used to isolate PBMCs, with at least 6 million obtained per sample. Total RNA, at least 5.5 micrograms per sample, was extracted from PBMCs with Trizol reagent. The percentages of naive CD45RAhigh/CD27high T cells were determined by flow cytometry on a PBMC aliquot from every donor. Library preparation was by 5' RACE. The sequencing machine was an Illumina HiSeq 2500. A second PCR of roughly 6 to 11 cycles was run with a J-beta primer mix and a sample-barcoded 5' primer. A template-switch 5' adaptor carrying 12 random nucleotides introduced a unique molecular identifier onto each TCR beta cDNA molecule. Each sample yielded at least 2.5 million CDR3-containing paired-end reads. First-strand cDNA synthesis was performed from all RNA using the Mint cDNA synthesis kit, with priming by a TRBC-specific oligonucleotide. Following uracil-DNA glycosylase treatment, a first 18-cycle PCR with universal primers M1SS and BC2_uni_R was performed on all cDNA. Per the source publication's procedure: Normalization of each sample was performed by random selection of 1 million high-quality reads, each carrying a distinct molecular identifier. Reads with shared molecular identifiers were discarded instead of being binned into consensus sequences. MiTCR, with a Q25 quality threshold and the strictest error-elimination algorithm, was used for CDR3 identification, clonotype clustering and error correction. A nonparametric unseen species model with Euler transformation was used to estimate lower-bound total TCR beta diversity. The public reads were quality trimmed at Q25 with fastp and then assembled into clones with MiXCR by TCRdb, keeping productive beta chains. Rows with a matching CDR3 protein are joined into one entry that keeps the most common DNA and genes. It is TCRdb's table, rather than the study itself, that gives the V and J calls and clone size. The sample table contains around 1.7 million distinct CDR3 sequences; only one count was recorded for under 30% of them. Clones ranked in the top ten supply around 7.7% of the sample.

Remarks on this clonotype: Its recognized antigen is unknown. Base quality data are lacking; no much larger clone is found one base away.

From its cysteine to its phenylalanine, the CDR3 spans 17 amino acids. Left in the record is the CDR3 DNA by itself, 51 bases read in frame from the first base. V and J are truncated by 6 bases and 1 base respectively, leaving an intervening sequence of 20 bases. According to the germline V gene, CDR1 reads SGHDT and CDR2 reads YYEEEE. The material sequenced was blood. Recombination linked TRBV5-6 to TRBJ2-1; the D element could tentatively be TRBD1 or TRBD2, as 5 bases agree for each. The clonotype originates from a woman aged 25 to 39 in good health. The CDR3 amino acid sequence is: CASTEMGQGESYNEQFF. The DNA reads as follows: TGTGCCAGCACCGAGATGGGGCAGGGAGAGTCCTACAATGAGCAGTTCTTC.